The T cell receptor beta chain under discussion was sequenced for a study of T cells in localized non-small cell lung cancer. The ends lost 5 bases at V and 4 bases at J; junction bases unmatched: 2. The CDR3 is 13 residues long. The germline gives CDR1 MNHEY, CDR2 SVGAGI. This clone was counted a single time. Libraries were prepared by immunoSEQ multiplex PCR; TCRdb keeps only in-frame clonotypes and omits some of them. The sample holds about 33,000 clones, more than 75% seen once. The clonotype originates from an older male donor with stage III lung adenocarcinoma. The chain carries TRBV6-5 and TRBJ2-1, with 7 bases that match TRBD1. The material was peripheral blood, obtained before any cancer treatment. The CDR3 here is CASSLQGYNEQFF. In DNA form, the CDR3 reads TGTGCCAGCAGTCTACAGGGGTACAATGAGCAGTTCTTC.